These 27 T cell receptor beta chains came from one sample sequenced in a study of response to subunit inactivated influenza vaccine. MiXCR, run by TCRdb on the RT-PCR reads, gives a single entry per CDR3 protein. The sample records 500,000 to 550,000 distinct CDR3 sequences, 7.5% to 8.5% being singletons. Sequencing was performed on PBMCs from blood, taken around 2 years after vaccination. All receptors derive from a man aged 50 to 69 who received an inactivated influenza vaccine.

This clonotype was observed a handful of times. The chain links TRBV5-1 to TRBJ2-2; D is perhaps TRBD1 or TRBD2 (6 bases each). V lost 2 bases to trimming and J lost 0 bases, with 17 bases between them. Germline-derived CDR1 and CDR2 are SGHRS and YFSETQ. CDR3 length equals 18 residues. In nucleotides, the CDR3 is TGCGCCAGCAGCTTAGGAGGGCCGGGGGCCGCGAACACCGGGGAGCTGTTTTTT. The encoded protein is CASSLGGPGAANTGELFF.

This clonotype was recorded at least ten times. This chain joins TRBV5-1 and TRBJ2-2; D is tentatively TRBD1 or TRBD2 (5 bases each). The length of the CDR3 is 15 residues. V was clipped by 4 bases and J by 4 bases, with 14 bases between them. Germline V gene data show CDR1 as SGHRS and CDR2 as YFSETQ. The CDR3 region has the DNA TGCGCCAGCAGCACCGGGGCCCAACGCACCGGGGAGCTGTTTTTT. Translating it yields CASSTGAQRTGELFF.

This clonotype turned up a few times. The chain employs TRBV4-2 and TRBJ2-7; tentative D call: TRBD1 (6 bases). Between the trimmed V and J ends, which lost 4 bases and 2 bases, there was a span of 12 bases. Germline V gene sequence: CDR1 LGHNA, CDR2 YNFKEQ. The CDR3 runs to 14 residues. CDR3 sequence: CASSPRQATYEQYF. For the CDR3, the DNA is TGTGCCAGCAGCCCACGACAGGCCACCTACGAGCAGTACTTC.

The chain recombines TRBV5-5 with TRBJ1-1; no firm D call. CDR1 and CDR2 (germline): SGHKS, YYEKEE (reference sequence). The CDR3 is 13 amino acids. The V gene lost 4 bases and the J gene lost 4 bases, with 11 bases spanning the gap. The CDR3 reads CASSIQVGTEAFF. In DNA, the CDR3 is TGTGCCAGCAGCATTCAGGTGGGCACTGAAGCTTTCTTT.

This clonotype has just a few counts. V and J are TRBV2 and TRBJ1-2, with 12 bases aligning to TRBD1. The CDR3 sequence is 13 residues long. Germline assignment: CDR1 SNHLY and CDR2 FYNNEI. V shed 7 bases, J shed 8 bases, and the junction held 5 bases outside the gene matches. CDR3 in DNA: TGTGCCAGCATCGGGACAGGGGGCGACGGCTACACCTTC. Translated: CASIGTGGDGYTF.

The chain is built from TRBV4-3 and TRBJ2-1, with TRBD2 matching 14 bases. CDR3 size: 19 residues. Losses at the gene ends were 0 bases for V and 0 bases for J; bases not matched to a gene: 4. Germline values: CDR1 LGHNA, CDR2 YSLEER. The CDR3 reads CASSQDGLAGGSSYNEQFF. CDR3 coding DNA: TGCGCCAGCAGCCAAGATGGACTAGCGGGAGGTAGCTCCTACAATGAGCAGTTCTTC.

This chain uses TRBV10-3 with TRBJ2-3; 7 bases map to TRBD2. Germline loops: CDR1 ENHRY, CDR2 SYGVKD. After removal of 4 bases from V and 4 bases from J, the junction contained 8 bases not matched to a gene. The CDR3 contains 15 residues. The CDR3: CAISAGRGEADTQYF. CDR3 bases: TGTGCCATCAGTGCAGGACGGGGGGAGGCAGATACGCAGTATTTT.

The CDR3 nucleotides read TGTGCCAGCAGCTCTTTAGCGGGAGTGGCAGATACGCAGTATTTT. Its protein is CASSSLAGVADTQYF. The chain combines TRBV7-3 with TRBJ2-3, with TRBD2 matching 9 bases. V lost 4 bases, J lost 4 bases, and 6 bases stayed unmatched. The CDR3 has 15 residues. CDR1 is SGHTA and CDR2 is FQGTGA in the germline V gene. Together with reference TRBV7-3 and TRBJ2-3, the CDR3 gives the full variable domain: GAGVSQTPSNKVTEKGKYVELRCDPISGHTALYWYRQSLGQGPEFLIYFQGTGAADDSGLPNDRFFAVRPEGSVSTLKIQRTERGDSAVYLCASSSLAGVADTQYFGPGTRLTVL.

The V call is TRBV5-1, the J call TRBJ2-3; 9 bases align to TRBD2. With 3 bases clipped from V and 4 bases from J, the junction kept 12 bases outside the gene matches. Germline values: CDR1 SGHRS, CDR2 YFSETQ. There are 17 residues in the CDR3. CDR3 DNA: TGCGCCAGCAGCTCGGGCCTTAGCGGGAGAAGCCCAGATACGCAGTATTTT. Translated: CASSSGLSGRSPDTQYF.

CDR3 DNA: TGCAGCGTTGAAGATCTTCAGGGTCGGTACTTC. It encodes CSVEDLQGRYF. This chain joins TRBV29-1 and TRBJ2-7, with a tentative D call TRBD1 (5 bases). Deletions cut 0 bases from V and 12 bases from J, with 12 bases between. The germline V gene has CDR1 SQVTM and CDR2 ANQGSEA. CDR3 length equals 11 residues.

This clonotype has just one count. The chain employs TRBV30 and TRBJ2-2, with D possibly being TRBD2 (6 bases). The CDR3 spans 15 residues. V lost 0 bases and J 4 bases, leaving 12 bases between the germline ends. Germline-derived CDR1 and CDR2 are GTSNPN and SVGIG (reference sequence). CDR3 bases: TGTGCCTGGAGTGTAGGGGTCGGGGGCACCGGGGAGCTGTTTTTT. Translated: CAWSVGVGGTGELFF.

There are many counts of this clonotype. V usage is TRBV12-3 or TRBV12-4 and J usage is TRBJ2-5, with 10 bases identical to TRBD1. The CDR3 has 14 residues. V dropped 5 bases and J dropped 2; count of bases not matched to a gene: 2. The CDR3 sequence: CASSRGQGQETQYF. The CDR3 bases are TGTGCCAGCAGTCGGGGACAGGGGCAAGAGACCCAGTACTTC.

This clonotype came up a few times. V is TRBV11-2 and J is TRBJ1-3; D remains ambiguous. Trimming took 5 bases from V and 2 from J, leaving 19 bases between them. This CDR3 region has 17 residues. Per germline, CDR1 SGHAT and CDR2 FQNNGV. The chain's CDR3 is CASSSLRGRRPGNTIYF. The CDR3 DNA follows: TGTGCCAGCAGCAGCCTACGTGGAAGGCGGCCTGGAAACACCATATATTTT.

This chain connects TRBV7-8 to TRBJ2-7, with 9 bases aligning to TRBD1. Germline trimming cut 5 bases from V and 6 bases from J; bases unmatched to any gene: 11. CDR3 length equals 15 residues. Germline CDR1 is SGHVS and CDR2 is FQNEAQ. The CDR3 bases are TGTGCCAGCAGCCCCCGGGACAGGGATCAACGCGAGCAGTACTTC. Amino acids: CASSPRDRDQREQYF.

The V gene is TRBV20-1, the J gene TRBJ2-1, with 9 bases aligning to TRBD2. The CDR3 totals 15 residues. V was pared by 6 bases and J by 7 bases, with 13 bases of the junction left unmatched. The germline gives CDR1 DFQATT, CDR2 SNEGSKA (reference sequence). CDR3 coding DNA: TGCAGTGCGGGACGGCCTAGCGGGATTTGGAATGAGCAGTTCTTC. It is translated as CSAGRPSGIWNEQFF.

The chain is built from TRBV28 and TRBJ2-7; D ambiguous. This CDR3 contains 14 residues. CDR1 MDHEN and CDR2 SYDVKM come from the germline V gene. V was clipped by 3 bases and J by 2 bases, with 11 bases between them. CDR3: CASSFNGLAYEQYF. Here the CDR3 DNA reads TGTGCCAGCAGTTTTAACGGATTAGCCTACGAGCAGTACTTC.

The J gene is TRBJ2-5, the V gene TRBV7-8; 7 bases are shared with TRBD2. Germline V gives CDR1 SGHVS, CDR2 FQNEAQ. The CDR3 covers 16 residues. Trimming removed 5 bases from V and 4 bases from J; junction bases left unmatched: 13. This chain's CDR3 is CASSRWEGRSLETQYF. CDR3 nucleotide sequence: TGTGCCAGCAGCCGTTGGGAGGGGCGGAGTTTAGAGACCCAGTACTTC.

This clonotype was recorded a few times. This rearrangement joins TRBV2 to TRBJ2-2; TRBD2 matches 7 bases. V lost 4 bases and J lost 0; bases outside the gene matches: 2. This CDR3 is 15 amino acids long. In germline, CDR1 is SNHLY, CDR2 FYNNEI. This CDR3 is CASSGLAANTGELFF. CDR3 nucleotide sequence: TGTGCCAGCAGTGGGCTAGCGGCGAACACCGGGGAGCTGTTTTTT.

This clonotype was counted between two and nine times. CDR3 region: CASRVAGVKDTQYF. CDR3 nucleotide sequence: TGTGCCAGCAGGGTAGCGGGAGTTAAAGATACGCAGTATTTT. This chain joins TRBV2 and TRBJ2-3; 9 bases are shared with TRBD2. Germline lookup yields CDR1 SNHLY and CDR2 FYNNEI. The J segment lost 5 bases and the V segment lost 6 bases, leaving 6 bases of the junction unmatched. The CDR3 runs 14 residues.

The V and J genes are TRBV20-1 and TRBJ1-2; tentative D call: TRBD1 (6 bases). The CDR3 has 15 amino acids. CDR1 is DFQATT and CDR2 is SNEGSKA in the germline V gene (reference sequence). The V end was cut by 2 bases, the J end by 0 bases, with 13 bases between. The CDR3 is CSARPQGSTNYGYTF. The CDR3 coding sequence is TGCAGTGCTAGACCTCAGGGGTCGACTAACTATGGCTACACCTTC.

The J gene is TRBJ2-1, the V gene TRBV28; D is unclear. In germline, CDR1 is MDHEN, CDR2 SYDVKM. CDR3 size: 15 residues. Trimming left V 7 bases short and J 4 bases short, with 17 bases between. The CDR3 coding sequence is TGTGCCAGCACCAAGGGCCGCCCAGCTTACAATGAGCAGTTCTTC. As protein: CASTKGRPAYNEQFF.

The chain employs TRBV7-3 and TRBJ2-1, with D uncertain. The ends were cut back, 2 bases at V and 3 bases at J, with 11 bases in the middle. The CDR3 runs to 15 residues. The germline gives CDR1 SGHTA, CDR2 FQGTGA. The CDR3 nucleotides are TGTGCCAGCAGCTTACGGTCGGAGTACTACAATGAGCAGTTCTTC. Its translation: CASSLRSEYYNEQFF.

This clonotype was detected a few times. This rearrangement joins TRBV12-3 or TRBV12-4 to TRBJ2-5, with D perhaps TRBD1 (5 bases). Trimming took 4 bases from V and 4 from J, leaving 16 bases between them. The CDR3 spans 15 residues. The DNA for the CDR3 is TGTGCCAGCAGTTCCTCGAAAGACAGCCTAGAGACCCAGTACTTC. Amino acid sequence: CASSSSKDSLETQYF.

This clonotype appeared a few times. The chain carries TRBV20-1 and TRBJ2-7; D is perhaps TRBD1 (6 bases). The CDR3 sequence is 14 residues long. Germline V gives CDR1 DFQATT, CDR2 SNEGSKA (reference sequence). Trimming shortened V by 2 bases and J by 0 bases, and 11 bases separated the two germline ends. The CDR3 DNA follows: TGCAGTGCTAGATTGACAGGCCCCTCCTACGAGCAGTACTTC. This codes for CSARLTGPSYEQYF.

The V and J genes are TRBV20-1 and TRBJ1-5, with a possible D match to TRBD1 (6 bases). Trimming cost V 0 bases and J 1 base, with 19 bases left between them. This CDR3 spans 18 amino acids. Germline V CDR1 and CDR2: DFQATT, SNEGSKA (reference sequence). The CDR3 nucleotides read TGCAGTGCTAGAGAGTCAGGCAGGGGAGTGTGGAGCAATCAGCCCCAGCATTTT. Translated: CSARESGRGVWSNQPQHF.

J is TRBJ1-2 and V is TRBV11-2; no definite D call. V was cut by 1 base and J by 7 bases, with 13 bases left in between. The CDR3 covers 14 residues. Germline CDR1 reads SGHAT; CDR2 reads FQNNGV. CDR3 DNA sequence: TGTGCCAGCAGCTTAGTCCCGTATCCCCCTGGCTACACCTTC. Translating it yields CASSLVPYPPGYTF.

The rearrangement uses TRBV12-3 or TRBV12-4 and TRBJ1-2, with D unresolved. Trimming left V 5 bases short and J 4 bases short, with 17 bases between. The CDR3 covers 15 residues. Here the CDR3 DNA reads TGTGCCAGCAGTCCTACTCGGATGGGGTTCTATGGCTACACCTTC. Its translation is CASSPTRMGFYGYTF.